The 16 T cell receptor beta chains given below trace back to one sample, sequenced in a study of long-term antiretroviral therapy in people with HIV. The authors ran the immunoSEQ assay, v3.0, at survey level. Repertoires were generated with immunoSEQ multiplex PCR, while TCRdb's copy carries only in-frame clones and drops some. In the table there are around 18,000 clones, approximately 79% of which are singletons. Material: unsorted PBMCs, obtained at the start of antiretroviral therapy, before treatment. These receptors were taken from a man aged 18 to 30 with HIV.

This chain joins TRBV19 and TRBJ2-5; D may correspond to TRBD1 or TRBD2 (5 bases each). CDR1 and CDR2 from the germline V gene are LNHDA and SQIVND (reference sequence). V lost 3 bases and J lost 5, with 7 bases in between. The CDR3 sequence is 12 residues long. CDR3 amino acids: CASSIWGETQYF. In nucleotides, the CDR3 is TGTGCCAGTAGTATTTGGGGGGAGACCCAGTACTTC.

The CDR3 DNA reads TGTGCCGCCCACCCGGGGTCCCACAATGAGCAGTTCTTC. It translates to CAAHPGSHNEQFF. The chain has TRBV10-3 and TRBJ2-1, with D possibly matching TRBD2 (5 bases). This CDR3 is built from 13 residues. The germline V gene has CDR1 ENHRY and CDR2 SYGVKD. V lost 11 bases and J lost 5, with 16 bases in between.

The rearrangement links TRBV9 to TRBJ2-7; a weak D match, TRBD2 (7 bases). V was clipped by 2 bases and J by 1 base, with 13 bases between them. CDR1 is SGDLS, CDR2 YYNGEE, per germline. This CDR3 is built from 15 residues. CDR3 amino acids: CASSVRGGSSYEQYF. The CDR3 bases are TGTGCCAGCAGCGTCCGCGGGGGCAGTTCCTACGAGCAGTACTTC.

J is TRBJ1-1 and V is TRBV19; D not resolved. Between the trimmed V and J ends, which lost 5 bases and 3 bases, there was a span of 13 bases. This CDR3 contains 14 residues. Germline assignment: CDR1 LNHDA and CDR2 SQIVND (reference sequence). CDR3 amino acids: CASSPAGAYTEAFF. In DNA form, the CDR3 reads TGTGCCAGTAGTCCCGCCGGAGCATACACTGAAGCTTTCTTT.

The genes are TRBV28 and TRBJ2-7; no definite D call. The CDR3 runs 10 residues. CDR1 is MDHEN, CDR2 SYDVKM, per germline. V was trimmed by 8 bases and J by 4 bases, leaving 6 bases between them. In nucleotides, the CDR3 is TGTGCCAGCGGGTTTTACGAGCAGTACTTC. Protein product: CASGFYEQYF.

The chain employs TRBV6-6 and TRBJ2-7, with D perhaps matching TRBD1 (6 bases). There are 15 residues in the CDR3. V was shortened by 4 bases and J by 9 bases, with 22 bases between the two germline ends. The germline V gene encodes CDR1 MNHNY and CDR2 SVGAGI (reference sequence). The CDR3 DNA reads TGTGCCAGCAGTTTCTCATCAGGGGCCCACCCAGCGCAGTACTTC. It specifies CASSFSSGAHPAQYF.

The chain combines TRBV7-9 with TRBJ2-7; 9 bases are a match to TRBD1. The CDR3 is made up of 15 amino acids. Unmatched junction bases numbered 8, after V lost 4 bases and J lost 4 bases. Looked up from germline, CDR1 is SEHNR and CDR2 is FQNEAQ (reference sequence). The CDR3 nucleotides are TGTGCCAGCAGCTCTAATCGGGACAGGGCATACGAGCAGTACTTC. Encoded protein: CASSSNRDRAYEQYF. Full variable domain (rest looked up from reference TRBV7-9 and TRBJ2-7): DTGVSQNPRHKITKRGQNVTFRCDPISEHNRLYWYRQTLGQGPEFLTYFQNEAQLEKSRLLSDRFSAERPKGSFSTLEIQRTEQGDSAMYLCASSSNRDRAYEQYFGPGTRLTVT.

The chain carries TRBV7-2 and TRBJ1-1; unclear D gene. The CDR3 is 13 residues long. Germline-derived CDR1 and CDR2 are SGHTA and FQGNSA. Trimming removed 6 bases from V and 2 bases from J, with 10 bases in between. The DNA of the CDR3 is TGTGCCAGCAGTTCGACCGTTAACACTGAAGCTTTCTTT. Its translation: CASSSTVNTEAFF.

The chain employs TRBV27 and TRBJ2-4; tentatively, D is TRBD2 (5 bases). The V gene lost 6 bases and the J gene lost 9 bases, with 24 bases spanning the gap. Germline values: CDR1 MNHEY, CDR2 SMNVEV (reference sequence). This CDR3 has 16 residues. CDR3 coding DNA: TGTGCCAGCAGCCGCACCTCCGGGATCGGAGGACGCATTCAGTACTTC. The encoded protein is CASSRTSGIGGRIQYF.

The V gene is TRBV2, the J gene TRBJ1-5; TRBD1 is a possible D gene (5 bases). The germline gives CDR1 SNHLY, CDR2 FYNNEI. Trimming shortened V by 3 bases and J by 9 bases, and 18 bases separated the two germline ends. This CDR3 has 15 amino acids. The CDR3 sequence: CASSERSGPDWPQHF. As DNA, the CDR3 is TGTGCCAGCAGTGAGAGATCGGGGCCCGATTGGCCCCAGCATTTT.

This rearrangement joins TRBV6-5 to TRBJ2-1; D may be TRBD1 or TRBD2 (5 bases each). Trimming removed 7 bases from V and 14 bases from J, with 21 bases in between. Germline values: CDR1 MNHEY, CDR2 SVGAGI. The CDR3 consists of 13 residues. As DNA, the CDR3 is TGTGCCAGCACTCACACCGGGACCCTCGACGAGTTCTTC. It encodes CASTHTGTLDEFF.

The rearrangement joins TRBV6-6 to TRBJ2-1; D is possibly TRBD2 (6 bases). V was clipped by 8 bases and J by 7 bases, with 15 bases between them. The CDR3 totals 13 residues. Per germline, CDR1 MNHNY and CDR2 SVGAGI (reference sequence). The CDR3 protein is CASYSGTRNEQFF. The CDR3 coding sequence is TGTGCCAGCTACTCCGGGACTCGGAATGAGCAGTTCTTC.

J is TRBJ2-5 and V is TRBV14; maybe TRBD2 (6 bases). The length of the CDR3 is 15 residues. V was shortened by 2 bases and J by 4 bases, with 14 bases between the two germline ends. The V gene's germline CDR1 is SGHDN and CDR2 FVKESK. The CDR3 spells CASSQLSGEIETQYF. The CDR3 nucleotides are TGTGCCAGCAGCCAACTTTCGGGGGAAATAGAGACCCAGTACTTC.

J is TRBJ2-7 and V is TRBV10-2, with D unresolved. Germline V CDR1 and CDR2: WSHSY, SAAADI. The CDR3 extends over 11 amino acids. V gave up 6 bases and J gave up 5 bases, with 8 bases separating them. The CDR3, as DNA: TGCGCCAGCAGATTAGTGGACGAGCAGTACTTC. This encodes CASRLVDEQYF.

The CDR3 coding sequence is TGTGCCACGGACGTGGGGACAGGGGGCACTGAAGCTTTCTTT. Protein: CATDVGTGGTEAFF. This chain uses TRBV10-3 with TRBJ1-1; 11 nucleotides agree with TRBD1. The junction had 8 bases not matched to a gene; V was cut back by 10 bases and J by 4 bases. Germline CDR1 and CDR2: ENHRY and SYGVKD. CDR3 length equals 14 residues.

V and J are TRBV6-5 and TRBJ2-7, with D perhaps matching TRBD1 (6 bases). With 6 bases removed from V and 2 bases from J, the gap between germline ends came to 11 bases. Germline lookup yields CDR1 MNHEY and CDR2 SVGAGI. The CDR3 loop spans 13 amino acids. CDR3 sequence reads: CASSSGTPYEQYF. CDR3 coding DNA: TGTGCCAGCAGCTCCGGGACACCCTACGAGCAGTACTTC.